One and the same sample provided the 19 T cell receptor beta chains below, sequenced in a study of blood T cell repertoires in COVID-19. Some clones are missing from TCRdb's copy, which holds only in-frame ones; the method was immunoSEQ multiplex PCR. The sample consists of about 200,000 clones, around 80% of them appearing once. Sequenced input: peripheral blood. These receptors came from a human donor with acute or convalescent COVID-19. The donor label of this sample is uncertain.

A few counts support this clone. The V gene is TRBV14, the J gene TRBJ1-5; 9 nucleotides line up with TRBD1. CDR3 length: 15 residues. Germline V gene lookup returns CDR1 SGHDN and CDR2 FVKESK. The junction had 3 bases not matched to a gene; V was cut back by 3 bases and J by 3 bases. The CDR3 spells CASSQGQGVNQPQHF. The DNA of the CDR3 is TGTGCCAGCAGCCAGGGACAGGGCGTCAATCAGCCCCAGCATTTT.

The genes are TRBV28 and TRBJ2-7; D perhaps matches TRBD2 (5 bases). Deletions cut 5 bases from V and 3 bases from J, with 14 bases between. This CDR3 is built from 14 residues. Germline V CDR1 and CDR2: MDHEN, SYDVKM. Here the CDR3 DNA reads TGTGCCAGCAGTCCCCTCGGGGTCCTCTACGAGCAGTACTTC. It is translated as CASSPLGVLYEQYF. The full variable domain, its missing parts supplied by reference TRBV28 and TRBJ2-7, is DVKVTQSSRYLVKRTGEKVFLECVQDMDHENMFWYRQDPGLGLRLIYFSYDVKMKEKGDIPEGYSVSREKKERFSLILESASTNQTSMYLCASSPLGVLYEQYFGPGTRLTVT.

The rearrangement uses TRBV2 and TRBJ1-6; 8 positions match TRBD1. CDR1 and CDR2 (germline): SNHLY, FYNNEI. V trimming: 4 bases; J trimming: 7 bases; junction bases outside the gene matches: 3. The CDR3 sequence is 14 residues long. The CDR3 DNA reads as TGTGCCAGCAGTGGACAGGGGTGGAATTCACCCCTCCACTTT. Protein product: CASSGQGWNSPLHF. Filled out from reference TRBV2 and TRBJ1-6, the complete variable domain reads EPEVTQTPSHQVTQMGQEVILRCVPISNHLYFYWYRQILGQKVEFLVSFYNNEISEKSEIFDDQFSVERPDGSNFTLKIRSTKLEDSAMYFCASSGQGWNSPLHFGNGTRLTVT.

The rearrangement uses TRBV14 and TRBJ2-2; TRBD1 agrees at 7 bases. This CDR3 is built from 16 residues. Germline V gives CDR1 SGHDN, CDR2 FVKESK. The J segment lost 1 base and the V segment lost 4 bases, leaving 6 bases of the junction unmatched. Written as DNA, the CDR3 is TGTGCCAGCAGCCCTTCTGACAGGGTGAACACCGGGGAGCTGTTTTTT. It specifies CASSPSDRVNTGELFF.

The chain is built from TRBV19 and TRBJ1-5, with TRBD1 matching over 8 bases. The trim removed 7 bases at V and 3 bases at J, leaving 8 bases unmatched. The CDR3 contains 15 residues. CDR1 is LNHDA and CDR2 is SQIVND in the germline V gene (reference sequence). The CDR3 is CASTLDRGNNQPQHF. In DNA form, the CDR3 reads TGTGCCAGTACCTTAGACAGGGGCAACAATCAGCCCCAGCATTTT.

This clone was counted between two and nine times. This rearrangement joins TRBV7-9 to TRBJ2-1; a possible D gene is TRBD2 (6 bases). The germline gives CDR1 SEHNR, CDR2 FQNEAQ (reference sequence). The length of the CDR3 is 16 residues. Trimming took 1 base from V and 9 from J, leaving 19 bases between them. The CDR3: CASSLGGLSNGGEQFF. CDR3 coding DNA: TGTGCCAGCAGCTTAGGTGGTCTTAGCAACGGGGGTGAGCAGTTCTTC.

The chain is built from TRBV6-1 and TRBJ1-5; 8 nucleotides agree with TRBD1. J gave up 1 base and V 2 bases, and 7 bases lay outside the gene matches. CDR3 length equals 17 residues. The germline gives CDR1 MNHNS, CDR2 SASEGT. The CDR3 sequence: CASSEFLTGGSNQPQHF. In nucleotides, the CDR3 is TGTGCCAGCAGTGAATTTTTAACAGGGGGGAGCAATCAGCCCCAGCATTTT.

V is TRBV11-3 and J is TRBJ2-2; possibly TRBD2 for D (5 bases). The CDR3 is 17 amino acids. CDR1 and CDR2 (germline): SGHNT, YENEEA. Trimming took 4 bases from V and 0 from J, leaving 15 bases between them. CDR3 in DNA: TGTGCCAGCAGCTCGAACGGAGGACGCGCGAACACCGGGGAGCTGTTTTTT. Translation: CASSSNGGRANTGELFF. The variable domain in full, completed from reference TRBV11-3 and TRBJ2-2, reads EAGVVQSPRYKIIEKKQPVAFWCNPISGHNTLYWYLQNLGQGPELLIRYENEEAVDDSQLPKDRFSAERLKGVDSTLKIQPAELGDSAVYLCASSSNGGRANTGELFFGEGSRLTVL.

V is TRBV6-5 and J is TRBJ1-2, with 7 bases identical to TRBD1. The V gene end was trimmed by 6 bases and the J gene end by 6 bases; junction bases not matched to a gene: 7. The length of the CDR3 is 13 residues. Germline V gives CDR1 MNHEY, CDR2 SVGAGI. The CDR3 sequence: CASSSYRGDGYTF. The CDR3 DNA sequence: TGTGCCAGCAGCTCCTACAGGGGTGATGGCTACACCTTC.

The V call is TRBV28, the J call TRBJ1-2; possibly TRBD1 for D (5 bases). The CDR3 runs to 16 residues. V was cut by 6 bases and J by 5 bases, with 22 bases left in between. Germline V gene data show CDR1 as MDHEN and CDR2 as SYDVKM. In DNA form, the CDR3 reads TGTGCCAGCAGCTCAGGCGGGGATTCGGGACTATATGGCTACACCTTC. This sequence encodes CASSSGGDSGLYGYTF.

The chain is built from TRBV30 and TRBJ2-3; unclear D gene. Per the germline V gene, CDR1 is GTSNPN and CDR2 is SVGIG (reference sequence). The V and J ends lost 4 bases and 0 bases respectively, with 5 bases between them. The CDR3 totals 12 residues. CDR3 in DNA: TGTGCCTGGAAGCCGAGCACAGATACGCAGTATTTT. Residues: CAWKPSTDTQYF.

This clone was observed a single time. V usage is TRBV6-1 and J usage is TRBJ2-5, with 9 bases identical to TRBD1. CDR3 length: 16 amino acids. Losses at the gene ends were 1 base for V and 7 bases for J; bases not matched to a gene: 10. Germline CDR1 and CDR2: MNHNS and SASEGT. CDR3 sequence: CASSEVLDRGLGTQYF. The DNA of the CDR3 is TGTGCCAGCAGTGAAGTATTGGACAGGGGCTTGGGGACCCAGTACTTC.

This clone was picked up one time. The chain uses TRBV15 and TRBJ2-1; TRBD2 matches at 9 bases. The CDR3 covers 15 residues. V lost 1 base to trimming and J lost 4 bases; unmatched junction nucleotides: 2. Looked up from germline, CDR1 is LNHNV and CDR2 is YYDKDF (reference sequence). The CDR3 DNA sequence: TGTGCCACCAGCAGAGTTAGCGGGGGTTACAATGAGCAGTTCTTC. Amino acid sequence: CATSRVSGGYNEQFF.

The chain uses TRBV5-5 and TRBJ1-4; D possibly corresponds to TRBD1 (5 bases). Germline V gene data show CDR1 as SGHKS and CDR2 as YYEKEE (reference sequence). The CDR3 spans 16 residues. V was trimmed by 0 bases and J by 8 bases, leaving 17 bases between them. The chain's CDR3 is CASSLGPIGGDEKLFF. DNA for the CDR3: TGTGCCAGCAGCTTGGGCCCAATTGGAGGGGACGAAAAACTGTTTTTT.

This clone was detected only a few times. The V and J genes are TRBV5-1 and TRBJ1-5, with TRBD1 matching over 8 bases. The germline V gene encodes CDR1 SGHRS and CDR2 YFSETQ. V shed 1 base and J 2 bases; nucleotides not matched to a gene: 2. This CDR3 contains 15 residues. Written as DNA, the CDR3 is TGCGCCAGCAGCTTGACAGGGGGAGGCAATCAGCCCCAGCATTTT. Protein: CASSLTGGGNQPQHF.

V gene TRBV18 combines with J gene TRBJ2-3; TRBD1 agrees at 8 bases. V lost 9 bases, J lost 1 base, and 6 bases stayed unmatched. Germline CDR1 and CDR2: KGHSH and LQKENI. The CDR3 contains 14 residues. The CDR3 reads CASTGGVGTDTQYF. CDR3 DNA: TGTGCCAGTACAGGGGGAGTGGGCACAGATACGCAGTATTTT.

The chain combines TRBV12-5 with TRBJ1-5; TRBD1 agrees at 11 bases. This CDR3 region has 17 residues. Looked up from germline, CDR1 is LGHNT and CDR2 is FRNRAP. The V gene end was trimmed by 6 bases and the J gene end by 2 bases; junction bases not matched to a gene: 9. CDR3 coding DNA: TGTGCTAGTGGAGCGGACAGGGGGCTGATGGGCAATCAGCCCCAGCATTTT. It codes for CASGADRGLMGNQPQHF.

This chain joins TRBV18 and TRBJ2-2; 12 bases match TRBD2. This CDR3 has 19 residues. The V gene end was trimmed by 2 bases and the J gene end by 4 bases; junction bases not matched to a gene: 11. Germline V gene data show CDR1 as KGHSH and CDR2 as LQKENI. CDR3 sequence reads: CASSPARRTSGRRTGELFF. CDR3 bases: TGTGCCAGCTCACCAGCTCGTCGAACTAGCGGGAGGCGCACCGGGGAGCTGTTTTTT.

In this sample, this clone turned up once. The CDR3 sequence is CASALGQGANTIYF. In nucleotides, the CDR3 is TGTGCCAGCGCCCTCGGACAGGGGGCTAACACCATATATTTT. V gene TRBV9 combines with J gene TRBJ1-3; 11 positions match TRBD1. CDR3 length equals 14 residues. The germline V gene has CDR1 SGDLS and CDR2 YYNGEE. With V trimmed by 7 bases and J by 7 bases, 7 bases remained unmatched.